A selection of T cell receptor beta chains follows, all from one sample in a study of blood T cells in healthy people across ages. One entry per CDR3 protein, called by TCRdb with MiXCR from the 5' RACE reads. Of about 1.5 million distinct CDR3 sequences listed, roughly two fifths are singletons. The sequenced material came from blood. The receptors here all came from a woman in her late teens or twenties in good health. Each CDR3 is given with its conserved first and last residue. The D gene is left open where the match is weak. Some rows mark clone size as missing; the rest say once, few, many or name a class of expanded clone.

v_call	j_call	cdr3_length	d_call	clone_size	cdr3_nt	cdr3_aa
TRBV6-2/TRBV6-3	TRBJ2-2	15	-	-	TGTGCCAGCAGTTACAGCCGGCCCAACACCGGGGAGCTGTTTTTT	CASSYSRPNTGELFF
TRBV9	TRBJ2-1	13	TRBD2	few	TGTGCCAGCAGCGTAGATAGCGGGAGGAAGCAGTTCTTC	CASSVDSGRKQFF
TRBV12-3/TRBV12-4	TRBJ2-3	15	-	few	TGTGCCAGCAGTTTGGCGGGATACGGCACAGATACGCAGTATTTT	CASSLAGYGTDTQYF
TRBV5-1	TRBJ1-2	13	-	-	TGCGCCGGCAGCCCTTCACCCAACTATGGCTACACCTTC	CAGSPSPNYGYTF
TRBV6-1	TRBJ2-3	13	-	-	TGTGCCAGCAAGAGGACTAGCACAGATACGCAGTATTTT	CASKRTSTDTQYF
TRBV7-2	TRBJ1-2	16	-	once	TGTGCCAGCAGCTTAGGTGCCGGGAGAGTATCCTATGGCTACACCTTC	CASSLGAGRVSYGYTF
TRBV20-1	TRBJ2-3	15	-	-	TGCAGTGCTAGTCAAGAGGGGGGAGGGCCGGATACGCAGTATTTT	CSASQEGGGPDTQYF
TRBV30	TRBJ2-7	14	-	-	TGTGCCTGGAGCGGCGGGTTCAGATTCTACGAGCAGTACTTC	CAWSGGFRFYEQYF
TRBV10-3	TRBJ2-3	11	-	-	TGTGTTAGCGGAGCCACAGATACGCAGTATTTT	CVSGATDTQYF
TRBV6-2/TRBV6-3	TRBJ2-3	14	TRBD2	-	TGTGCCAGCGGGGGACTAGCACCACCAGATACGCAGTATTTT	CASGGLAPPDTQYF
TRBV4-3	TRBJ2-1	15	-	many	TGCGCCAGCAGCCAACCGGGACGGACGTTCGATGAGCAGTTCTTC	CASSQPGRTFDEQFF
TRBV2	TRBJ1-4	15	-	-	TGTGCCAGCAGTGAAGCGGGGGAGGTCTATGAAAAACTGTTTTTT	CASSEAGEVYEKLFF
TRBV20-1	TRBJ2-7	11	-	-	TGCAGTGCTGCCGGGGTGGGAGAGCAGTACTTC	CSAAGVGEQYF
TRBV5-1	TRBJ1-2	14	-	many	TGCGCCAGCAGCTTGGAGCGGGGTTCCTATGGCTACACCTTC	CASSLERGSYGYTF
TRBV7-2	TRBJ2-1	12	-	-	TGTGCCAGCAGCCAAGAGGGGCGGACTTTGTTCTTC	CASSQEGRTLFF
TRBV20-1	TRBJ1-2	12	-	few	TGCAGTGCTAGCGACAGCGAGTATGGCTACACCTTC	CSASDSEYGYTF
TRBV7-8	TRBJ1-1	15	-	-	TGTGCCAGCAGCTTAGCTCCAGGGCCGAACACTGAAGCTTTCTTT	CASSLAPGPNTEAFF
TRBV5-1	TRBJ2-7	15	TRBD1	few	TGCGCCAGCAAGCGTGGAGGACAGGACTCCTACGAGCAGTACTTC	CASKRGGQDSYEQYF
TRBV9	TRBJ2-7	17	-	-	TGTGCCAGCAGCACTCGTGCCGGGACATTAAATACCTACGAGCAGTACTTC	CASSTRAGTLNTYEQYF
TRBV7-8	TRBJ1-2	16	-	few	TGTGCCAGCAGCTTAGCGCCCGGGATTCTATACTATGGCTACACCTTC	CASSLAPGILYYGYTF
TRBV10-3	TRBJ1-5	16	TRBD1	-	TGTGCCATCAGTGAGTATGGACAGGGAGCGGGTCAGCCCCAGCATTTT	CAISEYGQGAGQPQHF
TRBV3-1	TRBJ1-1	14	-	-	TGTGCCAGCAGCCAAGTGTGGCAGGACACTGAAGCTTTCTTT	CASSQVWQDTEAFF
TRBV6-6	TRBJ1-1	14	-	few	TGTGCCAGCTTTCCCTCGCCGGGGGGGACTGAAGCTTTCTTT	CASFPSPGGTEAFF
TRBV4-2	TRBJ2-3	14	-	-	TGTGCCAGCAGCCAAGGATTATTGGCAGATACGCAGTATTTT	CASSQGLLADTQYF
TRBV29-1	TRBJ2-1	14	TRBD2	-	TGCAGCGTTGAATCCCGCCTGGGGGGGAATGAGCAGTTCTTC	CSVESRLGGNEQFF
TRBV30	TRBJ2-7	14	-	-	TGTGCCTGGAGTGTAAACTTAATCCCCTACGAGCAGTACTTC	CAWSVNLIPYEQYF
TRBV19	TRBJ1-1	13	-	-	TGTGCCAGTAGAGTGATGGGGCTCTCTGAAGCTTTCTTT	CASRVMGLSEAFF
TRBV20-1	TRBJ2-5	15	TRBD2	few	TGCAGTGCTAACTGGACTAGCGGGATCTCGGAGACCCAGTACTTC	CSANWTSGISETQYF
TRBV30	TRBJ1-4	17	TRBD1	few	TGTGCCTGGTCGACAGGGGGCATTATGGCAACTAATGAAAAACTGTTTTTT	CAWSTGGIMATNEKLFF
TRBV7-9	TRBJ2-1	17	-	few	TGTGCCAGCAGACCTACCCTGGCGGGCCCAGACGACAATGAGCAGTTCTTC	CASRPTLAGPDDNEQFF
TRBV3-1	TRBJ2-1	17	TRBD2	-	TGTGCCAGCAGCCGCTCAGTCCTAGCGGGAGTGGCCCATGAGCAGTTCTTC	CASSRSVLAGVAHEQFF